These 32 T cell receptor beta chains were sequenced from one sample in a study of blood T cell repertoires in COVID-19. Profiling relied on immunoSEQ multiplex PCR, and the TCRdb table lists in-frame clones only, not all of them. The sample carries around 250,000 clones, 70% to 90% recorded once. Sequences were obtained from PBMCs or T cells enriched from blood (not recorded which). The receptor source for this set is a woman aged 50 to 60 who had recovered from COVID-19.

J is TRBJ2-6 and V is TRBV18, with a tentative D call TRBD2 (5 bases). This CDR3 has 21 amino acids. V lost 3 bases, J lost 1 base, and 25 bases lay in between. CDR1 and CDR2 from the germline V gene are KGHSH and LQKENI. The CDR3 sequence: CASSPNSGVGNWMSGANVLTF. CDR3 DNA sequence: TGTGCCAGCTCACCCAACAGCGGAGTAGGCAACTGGATGTCTGGGGCCAACGTCCTGACTTTC.

This chain uses TRBV15 with TRBJ2-7, with TRBD1 identical over 8 bases. Germline CDR1 LNHNV, CDR2 YYDKDF (reference sequence). Germline trimming cut 0 bases from V and 2 bases from J; bases unmatched to any gene: 0. The CDR3 spans 14 residues. The CDR3, as DNA: TGTGCCACCAGCAGAGAACAGGGGGCCTACGAGCAGTACTTC. As protein: CATSREQGAYEQYF.

The CDR3 spells CASSLVLWGQGTYNEQFF. CDR3 DNA sequence: TGTGCCAGCAGCTTAGTTTTGTGGGGGCAGGGTACCTACAATGAGCAGTTCTTC. The chain combines TRBV7-8 with TRBJ2-1; D is possibly TRBD1 (6 bases). This CDR3 is 18 amino acids long. Trimming cost V 1 base and J 2 bases, with 18 bases left between them. CDR1 SGHVS and CDR2 FQNEAQ come from the germline V gene. Based on the CDR3 plus reference TRBV7-8 and TRBJ2-1, the full variable domain is GAGVSQSPRYKVAKRGQDVALRCDPISGHVSLFWYQQALGQGPEFLTYFQNEAQLDKSGLPSDRFFAERPEGSVSTLKIQRTQQEDSAVYLCASSLVLWGQGTYNEQFFGPGTRLTVL.

This clone has a single count. This sequence joins TRBV3-1 (or the pseudogene TRBV3-2) and TRBJ2-7, with unresolved D. The V end lost 1 base, the J end lost 4 bases, and 14 bases lay between the germline ends. This CDR3 region has 15 residues. Germline V lookup: CDR1 LGHDT, CDR2 YNNKEL (reference sequence). The CDR3 coding sequence is TGTGCCAGCAGCCAAGTATCCGGTTCTAGGTACGAGCAGTACTTC. Protein product: CASSQVSGSRYEQYF.

Of note for this clone: The same CDR3 also results from other DNA sequences found in this sample. The J gene is TRBJ1-1, the V gene TRBV6-1; weak D call: TRBD1 (5 bases). Trimming left V 3 bases short and J 1 base short, with 9 bases between. The CDR3 contains 14 residues. Germline V CDR1 and CDR2: MNHNS, SASEGT. The CDR3 DNA is TGTGCCAGCAGTGAGGGGAGGGGGAACACTGAAGCTTTCTTT. Amino acids: CASSEGRGNTEAFF.

This chain uses TRBV7-9 with TRBJ1-5, with D possibly being TRBD1 (5 bases). The CDR3 is made up of 15 amino acids. Germline lookup yields CDR1 SEHNR and CDR2 FQNEAQ (reference sequence). Trimming cost V 6 bases and J 2 bases, with 14 bases left between them. The CDR3, as DNA: TGTGCCAGCAGAACAAGGGGTGAGGGCAATCAGCCCCAGCATTTT. The encoded protein is CASRTRGEGNQPQHF. The full variable domain, rest sourced from reference TRBV7-9 and TRBJ1-5, is DTGVSQNPRHKITKRGQNVTFRCDPISEHNRLYWYRQTLGQGPEFLTYFQNEAQLEKSRLLSDRFSAERPKGSFSTLEIQRTEQGDSAMYLCASRTRGEGNQPQHFGDGTRLSIL.

V usage is TRBV7-2 and J usage is TRBJ2-3; TRBD2 agrees at 10 bases. Trimming took 6 bases from V and 6 from J; bases not matched to a gene: 12. The CDR3 consists of 16 residues. CDR1 and CDR2 from the germline V gene are SGHTA and FQGNSA. This chain's CDR3 is CASSSGSGRTVDTQYF. CDR3 sequence (DNA): TGTGCCAGCAGTTCGGGTAGCGGGAGGACGGTCGATACGCAGTATTTT.

As regards this clone: The identical CDR3 is also encoded by other nucleotide sequences in the sample. V usage is TRBV18 and J usage is TRBJ2-1; D may be TRBD1 (6 bases). From germline, CDR1 is KGHSH and CDR2 LQKENI. The CDR3 spans 14 residues. Trimming shortened V by 3 bases and J by 5 bases, and 11 bases separated the two germline ends. The CDR3, as DNA: TGTGCCAGCTCACCTAGGACAGCCGACAATGAGCAGTTCTTC. Its translation is CASSPRTADNEQFF.

The chain links TRBV10-2 to TRBJ2-1, with 13 bases aligning to TRBD2. The trim removed 0 bases at V and 5 bases at J, leaving 7 bases unmatched. The CDR3 consists of 18 residues. Germline CDR1 and CDR2: WSHSY and SAAADI. The CDR3 here is CASSESPGLAGVHNEQFF. CDR3 nucleotides: TGCGCCAGCAGTGAGTCCCCTGGACTAGCGGGAGTGCACAATGAGCAGTTCTTC.

This clone was found once. V usage is TRBV28 and J usage is TRBJ2-5; 13 bases line up with TRBD2. The trim removed 1 base at V and 5 bases at J, leaving 7 bases unmatched. Germline V gene data show CDR1 as MDHEN and CDR2 as SYDVKM. The CDR3 has 17 residues. CDR3 DNA sequence: TGTGCCAGCAGTTTATCACTAGCGGGAGGGTCATCGGAGACCCAGTACTTC. Encoded protein: CASSLSLAGGSSETQYF.

The chain joins TRBV6-5 to TRBJ2-7; the D gene is possibly TRBD1 (6 bases). From germline, CDR1 is MNHEY and CDR2 SVGAGI. The V and J ends lost 6 bases and 2 bases respectively, with 11 bases between them. The CDR3 spans 13 residues. CDR3 in amino acids: CASSKDRAYEQYF. The CDR3 DNA follows: TGTGCCAGCAGCAAGGACAGAGCCTACGAGCAGTACTTC.

CDR3 DNA: TGTGCCAGCAGTTTGGGACTTCAGGGCTACGAGCAGTACTTC. Encoded protein: CASSLGLQGYEQYF. This chain connects TRBV6-2 or TRBV6-3 to TRBJ2-7; a weak D match, TRBD2 (6 bases). Looked up from germline, CDR1 is MNHEY and CDR2 is SVGEGT. The CDR3 runs to 14 residues. V lost 4 bases and J 3 bases, leaving 13 bases between the germline ends.

This clone was recorded once. The rearrangement uses TRBV11-1 and TRBJ2-7, with 10 positions matching TRBD2. V shed 5 bases and J 2 bases; nucleotides not matched to a gene: 9. Germline V CDR1 and CDR2: SGHAT, FQDESV (reference sequence). CDR3 length equals 16 residues. CDR3 in amino acids: CASSPSGGFRAYEQYF. CDR3 DNA sequence: TGTGCCAGCAGCCCTAGCGGGGGCTTTCGGGCCTACGAGCAGTACTTC.

The chain uses TRBV5-6 and TRBJ1-5, with a possible D match to TRBD1 (6 bases). The CDR3 is 15 amino acids. V was trimmed by 4 bases and J by 4 bases, leaving 15 bases between them. Germline assignment: CDR1 SGHDT and CDR2 YYEEEE. The CDR3 DNA reads TGTGCCAGCAGCAGAGGACAGCTTACTAATCAGCCCCAGCATTTT. Its translation: CASSRGQLTNQPQHF. Looking up the rest from reference TRBV5-6 and TRBJ1-5 gives the full variable domain: DAGVTQSPTHLIKTRGQQVTLRCSPKSGHDTVSWYQQALGQGPQFIFQYYEEEERQRGNFPDRFSGHQFPNYSSELNVNALLLGDSALYLCASSRGQLTNQPQHFGDGTRLSIL.

This chain joins TRBV15 and TRBJ2-2; tentative D call: TRBD1 (5 bases). The CDR3 has 13 residues. Germline CDR1 LNHNV, CDR2 YYDKDF (reference sequence). The V gene lost 8 bases and the J gene lost 4 bases, with 11 bases spanning the gap. The CDR3 coding sequence is TGTGCCACCCGGAGACAGAGCACCGGGGAGCTGTTTTTT. This translates into CATRRQSTGELFF.

The chain employs TRBV11-2 and TRBJ2-7, with TRBD1 matching 8 bases. CDR3 length equals 15 residues. Germline assignment: CDR1 SGHAT and CDR2 FQNNGV. V lost 4 bases and J lost 6; bases outside the gene matches: 11. The CDR3 loop is CASSSPRTGYGEQYF. CDR3 bases: TGTGCCAGCAGCTCCCCCCGGACAGGGTACGGCGAGCAGTACTTC.

The V gene is TRBV27, the J gene TRBJ1-5; D may be TRBD1 (5 bases). The V end lost 7 bases, the J end lost 1 base, and 11 bases lay between the germline ends. The CDR3 loop spans 14 amino acids. In germline, CDR1 is MNHEY, CDR2 SMNVEV (reference sequence). The CDR3 spells CASTRTGSNQPQHF. Here the CDR3 DNA reads TGTGCCAGCACTCGAACAGGAAGCAATCAGCCCCAGCATTTT.

The rearrangement uses TRBV5-1 and TRBJ2-2; 11 bases align to TRBD2. V was pared by 4 bases and J by 5 bases, with 10 bases of the junction left unmatched. Germline values: CDR1 SGHRS, CDR2 YFSETQ. This CDR3 spans 17 amino acids. As DNA, the CDR3 is TGCGCCAGCAGCCTAACTAGCGGGAGACGAGGTACCGGGGAGCTGTTTTTT. This codes for CASSLTSGRRGTGELFF.

This chain links TRBV7-3 with TRBJ2-1; 10 bases are a match to TRBD2. In germline, CDR1 is SGHTA, CDR2 FQGTGA. The CDR3 consists of 16 residues. V was pared by 5 bases and J by 4 bases, with 8 bases of the junction left unmatched. CDR3 DNA: TGTGCCAGCAGCCTAGCGGGAGTGGCTGCTTACAATGAGCAGTTCTTC. Protein: CASSLAGVAAYNEQFF.

V gene TRBV28 combines with J gene TRBJ1-2; no clear D gene. CDR3 length equals 14 residues. Between the trimmed V and J ends, which lost 3 bases and 5 bases, there was a span of 13 bases. CDR1 is MDHEN, CDR2 SYDVKM, per germline. The CDR3 sequence: CASSLYAGGYGYTF. CDR3 nucleotides: TGTGCCAGCAGTTTGTATGCAGGCGGGTATGGCTACACCTTC.

In regard to this clone: This specimen includes other DNA sequences encoding the same CDR3. The chain has TRBV12-5 and TRBJ1-1, with TRBD1 identical over 8 bases. Germline V gene data show CDR1 as LGHNT and CDR2 as FRNRAP. The length of the CDR3 is 14 residues. Trimming cost V 1 base and J 3 bases; bases outside gene matches: 1. The CDR3 nucleotides read TGTGCTAGTGGTTTGGGACAGGGGCACACTGAAGCTTTCTTT. Translation: CASGLGQGHTEAFF.

The chain is built from TRBV11-1 and TRBJ2-5; 13 nucleotides line up with TRBD2. The germline V gene has CDR1 SGHAT and CDR2 FQDESV (reference sequence). The CDR3 contains 17 residues. The trim removed 0 bases at V and 2 bases at J, leaving 3 bases unmatched. CDR3 in amino acids: CASSLAGTSGNQETQYF. The CDR3 region has the DNA TGTGCCAGCAGCTTAGCGGGGACTAGCGGGAATCAAGAGACCCAGTACTTC.

The gene calls are TRBV2 and TRBJ2-7, with 9 positions matching TRBD2. Trimming cost V 1 base and J 7 bases; bases outside gene matches: 11. Germline V gene data show CDR1 as SNHLY and CDR2 as FYNNEI. The CDR3 has 16 residues. The CDR3 nucleotides are TGTGCCAGCAGTGAAGACGCAGCGGGAGGAGAAGATGAGCAGTACTTC. Encoded protein: CASSEDAAGGEDEQYF.

This clone came up a few times. This rearrangement joins TRBV9 to TRBJ2-2; 9 bases fit TRBD2. The CDR3 contains 19 residues. V dropped 3 bases and J dropped 4; count of bases not matched to a gene: 16. Germline loops: CDR1 SGDLS, CDR2 YYNGEE. The CDR3 region is CASSAEYGYSGSGTGELFF. Here the CDR3 DNA reads TGTGCCAGCAGCGCCGAATATGGCTATAGCGGGAGTGGCACCGGGGAGCTGTTTTTT.

The chain uses TRBV6-1 and TRBJ1-6, with 7 bases matching TRBD1. The germline V gene has CDR1 MNHNS and CDR2 SASEGT. This CDR3 has 15 amino acids. J lost 8 bases, V lost 3 bases, and 7 bases had no gene match. CDR3 loop: CASSDMTGSYSPLHF. The CDR3 coding sequence is TGTGCCAGCAGTGATATGACAGGGTCCTATTCACCCCTCCACTTT.

Concerning this clone itself: A much larger clone is a single base away; this may be a read error. The sample carries other DNA sequences with the same CDR3. The V call is TRBV4-2, the J call TRBJ2-7; 7 bases map to TRBD2. From germline, CDR1 is LGHNA and CDR2 YNFKEQ. Trimming took 0 bases from V and 1 from J; bases not matched to a gene: 6. The CDR3 consists of 16 residues. CDR3 in amino acids: CASSQDLASGSYEQYF. Written as DNA, the CDR3 is TGTGCCAGCAGCCAAGATTTGGCTAGCGGTTCCTACGAGCAGTACTTC.

The chain uses TRBV18 and TRBJ1-5; TRBD1 matches at 7 bases. The ends lost 6 bases at V and 3 bases at J; junction bases unmatched: 8. Germline lookup yields CDR1 KGHSH and CDR2 LQKENI. The CDR3 extends over 15 amino acids. The CDR3 DNA follows: TGTGCCAGCTCCCTACGTGGGACAGTCAATCAGCCCCAGCATTTT. Translation: CASSLRGTVNQPQHF.

The chain is built from TRBV2 and TRBJ1-1; D gene unclear. Deletions cut 6 bases from V and 1 base from J, with 15 bases between. This CDR3 spans 15 amino acids. Germline V gives CDR1 SNHLY, CDR2 FYNNEI. Here the CDR3 reads CASRTPQTPNTEAFF. CDR3 DNA sequence: TGTGCCAGCAGGACCCCGCAGACACCGAACACTGAAGCTTTCTTT.

The rearrangement uses TRBV2 and TRBJ2-7; 9 positions agree with TRBD1. This CDR3 region has 14 residues. Trimming at V came to 6 bases and at J to 5 bases, leaving 8 bases not matched to a gene. The germline V gene encodes CDR1 SNHLY and CDR2 FYNNEI. For the CDR3, the DNA is TGTGCCAGCAGAACCGGGACAGGGAATGACGAGCAGTACTTC. Its translation is CASRTGTGNDEQYF.

On this clone: One junction end disagrees with the germline gene, perhaps due to a read error. The V gene is TRBV2, the J gene TRBJ1-1; D not resolved. Germline CDR1 is SNHLY and CDR2 is FYNNEI. The length of the CDR3 is 10 residues. The CDR3 reads CASSESSVSF. The DNA of the CDR3 is TGTGCCAGCAGTGAAAGTTCGGTTTCCTTT.

The chain uses TRBV5-1 and TRBJ1-4; D is ambiguous. Trimming took off 0 bases at V and 7 bases at J, with 10 bases between the two ends. CDR1 is SGHRS, CDR2 YFSETQ, per germline. The CDR3 runs 14 residues. CDR3 loop: CASSLGGVGEKLFF. The CDR3 DNA reads as TGCGCCAGCAGCTTGGGCGGGGTCGGTGAAAAACTGTTTTTT.

The V call is TRBV5-1, the J call TRBJ1-5; no clear D. V was clipped by 0 bases and J by 7 bases, with 14 bases between them. The CDR3 has 15 amino acids. From germline, CDR1 is SGHRS and CDR2 YFSETQ. The CDR3 DNA follows: TGCGCCAGCAGCTTGGAAGCGGGGTTCGGGCAGCCCCAGCATTTT. Translated: CASSLEAGFGQPQHF.